This TCR beta chain was identified in a study of shared clonotypes between healthy human individuals. This CDR3 is 15 amino acids long. With 2 bases removed from V and 5 bases from J, the gap between germline ends came to 16 bases. In germline, CDR1 is MDHEN, CDR2 SYDVKM. The repertoire was sequenced with immunoSEQ multiplex PCR; TCRdb's copy has only in-frame clones and lacks some. The table records roughly 2 million clones, about 94% of them present only once. Cells designated naive CD8 were CD45RO-negative and were positively selected for CCR7, with terminally differentiated effector memory CD45RA+ cells excluded.

The rearrangement links TRBV28 to TRBJ2-7; D might be TRBD1 (6 bases). The source material was naive CD8+ T cells sorted from blood. This receptor was taken from a man aged 18 to 29 in good health. As DNA, the CDR3 is TGTGCCAGCAGTTTAAGATTAACAGGGTTCGACGAGCAGTACTTC. This sequence encodes CASSLRLTGFDEQYF.